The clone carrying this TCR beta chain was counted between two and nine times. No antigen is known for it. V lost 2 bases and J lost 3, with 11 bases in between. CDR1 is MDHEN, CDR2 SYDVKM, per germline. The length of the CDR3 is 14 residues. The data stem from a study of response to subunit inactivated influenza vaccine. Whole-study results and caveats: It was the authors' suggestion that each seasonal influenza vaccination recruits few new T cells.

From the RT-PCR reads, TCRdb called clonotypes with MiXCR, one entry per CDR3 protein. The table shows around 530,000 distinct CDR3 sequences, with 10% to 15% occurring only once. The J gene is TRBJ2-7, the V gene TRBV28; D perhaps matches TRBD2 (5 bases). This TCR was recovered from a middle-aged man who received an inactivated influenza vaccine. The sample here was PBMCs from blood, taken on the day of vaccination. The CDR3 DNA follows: TGTGCCAGCAGTTTAAGGACTCGGAACTACGAGCAGTACTTC. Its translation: CASSLRTRNYEQYF.